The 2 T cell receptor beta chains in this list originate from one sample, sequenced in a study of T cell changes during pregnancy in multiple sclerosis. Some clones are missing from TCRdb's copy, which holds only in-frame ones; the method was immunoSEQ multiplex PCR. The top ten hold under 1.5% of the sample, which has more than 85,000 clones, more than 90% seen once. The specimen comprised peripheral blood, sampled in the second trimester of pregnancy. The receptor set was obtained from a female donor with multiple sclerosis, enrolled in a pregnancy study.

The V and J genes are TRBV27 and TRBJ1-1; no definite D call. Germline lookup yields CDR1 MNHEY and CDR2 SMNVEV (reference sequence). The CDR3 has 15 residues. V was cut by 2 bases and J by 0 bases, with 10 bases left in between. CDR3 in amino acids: CASSLTRAMNTEAFF. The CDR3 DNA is TGTGCCAGCAGTTTAACTAGGGCAATGAACACTGAAGCTTTCTTT.

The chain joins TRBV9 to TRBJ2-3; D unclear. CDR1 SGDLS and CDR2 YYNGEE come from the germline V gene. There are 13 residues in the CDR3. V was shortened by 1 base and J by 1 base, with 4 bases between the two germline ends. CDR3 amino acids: CASSVSGTDTQYF. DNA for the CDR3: TGTGCCAGCAGCGTATCCGGCACAGATACGCAGTATTTT.